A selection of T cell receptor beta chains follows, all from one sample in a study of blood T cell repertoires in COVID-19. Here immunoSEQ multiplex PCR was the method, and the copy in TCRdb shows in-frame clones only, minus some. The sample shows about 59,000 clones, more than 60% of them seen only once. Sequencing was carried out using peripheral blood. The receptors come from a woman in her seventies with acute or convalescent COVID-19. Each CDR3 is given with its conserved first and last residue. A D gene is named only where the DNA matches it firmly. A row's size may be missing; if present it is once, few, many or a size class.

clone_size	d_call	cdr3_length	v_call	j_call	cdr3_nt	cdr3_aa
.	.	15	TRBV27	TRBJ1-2	TGTGCCAGCAGTTTATCACAGCAAGCTAACTATGGCTACACCTTC	CASSLSQQANYGYTF
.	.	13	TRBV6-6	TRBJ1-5	TGTGCCACCGCTCGGGGAGAAGGACAGCCCCAGCATTTT	CATARGEGQPQHF
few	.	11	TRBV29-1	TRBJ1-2	TGCAGCGTTGATTTGGGGCTCGGCTACACCTTC	CSVDLGLGYTF
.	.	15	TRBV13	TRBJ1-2	TGTGCCAGCAGCTCCGGACAGCTTCGAACCTATGGCTACACCTTC	CASSSGQLRTYGYTF
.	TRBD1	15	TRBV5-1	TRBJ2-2	TGCGCCAGCAGCTTGAACAGGGGGCCTACCGGGGAGCTGTTTTTT	CASSLNRGPTGELFF
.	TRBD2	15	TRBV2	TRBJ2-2	TGTGCCAGCCTAACTAGCGGGGGTAGAACCGGGGAGCTGTTTTTT	CASLTSGGRTGELFF
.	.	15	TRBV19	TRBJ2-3	TGTGCCAGTAGTATATTCCCCACAAGCACAGATACGCAGTATTTT	CASSIFPTSTDTQYF
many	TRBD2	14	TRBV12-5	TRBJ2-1	TGTGCTAGAGCGACTAGCGGGGGGGCCAGTGAGCAGTTCTTC	CARATSGGASEQFF
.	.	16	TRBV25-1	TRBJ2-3	TGTGCCAGCAGTGAACTAGGCAGGGACTTCACAGATACGCAGTATTTT	CASSELGRDFTDTQYF
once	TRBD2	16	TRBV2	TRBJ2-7	TGTGCCAGCAGGCGGGGGACTAGCGGGGCTTCCTACGAGCAGTACTTC	CASRRGTSGASYEQYF
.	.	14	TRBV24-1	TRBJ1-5	TGTGCCACCAGTGAGCCAACAGGGAATCAGCCCCAGCATTTT	CATSEPTGNQPQHF
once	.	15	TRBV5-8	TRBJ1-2	TGTGCCAGCAGCGAAACAGCTTCCCGTTACTATGGCTACACCTTC	CASSETASRYYGYTF
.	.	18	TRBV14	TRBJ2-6	TGTGCCAGCAGCCACCTCGACAGGCGATCTTATGGGGCCAACGTCCTGACTTTC	CASSHLDRRSYGANVLTF
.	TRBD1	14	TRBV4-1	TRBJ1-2	TGCGCCAGCAGCCGATCGGGACAGGGGGATGGCTACACCTTC	CASSRSGQGDGYTF
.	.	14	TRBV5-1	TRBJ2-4	TGCGCCAGCAGCTCGGACCCAACGGGGAACATTCAGTACTTC	CASSSDPTGNIQYF
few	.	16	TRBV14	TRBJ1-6	TGTGCCAGCAGCCAAGTCAGACAGCCCTATAATTCACCCCTCCACTTT	CASSQVRQPYNSPLHF
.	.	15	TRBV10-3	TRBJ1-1	TGTGCCATCAGTGAGTCGATTCTGGAGGCCACTGAAGCTTTCTTT	CAISESILEATEAFF
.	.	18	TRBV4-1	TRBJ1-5	TGCGCCAGCAGCCAAGATCTTTATTCGAGTTATAGCAATCAGCCCCAGCATTTT	CASSQDLYSSYSNQPQHF
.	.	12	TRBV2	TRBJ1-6	TGTGCCAGCGGGGGCCTCAATTCACCCCTCCACTTT	CASGGLNSPLHF
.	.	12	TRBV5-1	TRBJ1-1	TGCGCCAGCAGCTTCTCCGACACTGAAGCTTTCTTT	CASSFSDTEAFF
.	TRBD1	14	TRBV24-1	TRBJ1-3	TGTGCCACCAGTGACAGGGGGTCCGGAAACACCATATATTTT	CATSDRGSGNTIYF
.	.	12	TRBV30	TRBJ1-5	TGTGCCTGGAGTGCCGGGAATCAGCCCGGGCATTTT	CAWSAGNQPGHF
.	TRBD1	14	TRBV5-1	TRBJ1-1	TGCGCCAGCAGCAGGACAGGATGGGGCACTGAAGCTTTCTTT	CASSRTGWGTEAFF
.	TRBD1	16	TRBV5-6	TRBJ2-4	TGTGCCAGCAGCTTAGTCGGGACAGGGGGGTTCTACATTCAGTACTTC	CASSLVGTGGFYIQYF
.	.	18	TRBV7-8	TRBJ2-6	TGTGCCAGCAGCCAACGGAGTCTGTCCGCAGCGGGGGCCAACGTCCTGACTTTC	CASSQRSLSAAGANVLTF
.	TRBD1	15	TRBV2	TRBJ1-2	TGTGCCAGCAGGCCCAGACAGGGGGAGAGGTTTGGCTACACCTTC	CASRPRQGERFGYTF
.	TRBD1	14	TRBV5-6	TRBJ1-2	TGTGCCAGCAGCTGGGGGACAGGGAACTATGGCTACACCTTC	CASSWGTGNYGYTF
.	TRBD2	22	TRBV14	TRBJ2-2	TGTGCCAGCAGCCAAGCCAGGGACGGCGGACTAGCGGGGGGGCCCCGCACCGGGGAGCTGTTTTTT	CASSQARDGGLAGGPRTGELFF
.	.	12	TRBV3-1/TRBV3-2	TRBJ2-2	TGTGCCAGCAGCCTCGCCGGGACATCAACCTTTTTT	CASSLAGTSTFF
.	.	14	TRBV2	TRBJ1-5	TGTGCCAGCACAGTAGGGGGACCCAATCAGCCCCAGCATTTT	CASTVGGPNQPQHF
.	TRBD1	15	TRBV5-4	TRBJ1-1	TGTGCCAGCAGCCATAACCGGGACAGGGACGCTGAAGCTTTCTTT	CASSHNRDRDAEAFF
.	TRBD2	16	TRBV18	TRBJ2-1	TGTGCCAGCTCACCAAGTTTCGCGGGGGGAAACAATGAGCAGTTCTTC	CASSPSFAGGNNEQFF
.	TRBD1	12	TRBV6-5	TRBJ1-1	TGTGCCAGCAGGACCGGGACAGGGGTGACTTTCTTT	CASRTGTGVTFF
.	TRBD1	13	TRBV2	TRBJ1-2	TGTGCCAGCAGTGAAGGGACAGGTCTCGTAAACACCTTC	CASSEGTGLVNTF
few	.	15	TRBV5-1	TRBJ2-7	TGCGCCAGCAGCCCCGGACAGACCAAATCCTACGAGCAGTACTTC	CASSPGQTKSYEQYF